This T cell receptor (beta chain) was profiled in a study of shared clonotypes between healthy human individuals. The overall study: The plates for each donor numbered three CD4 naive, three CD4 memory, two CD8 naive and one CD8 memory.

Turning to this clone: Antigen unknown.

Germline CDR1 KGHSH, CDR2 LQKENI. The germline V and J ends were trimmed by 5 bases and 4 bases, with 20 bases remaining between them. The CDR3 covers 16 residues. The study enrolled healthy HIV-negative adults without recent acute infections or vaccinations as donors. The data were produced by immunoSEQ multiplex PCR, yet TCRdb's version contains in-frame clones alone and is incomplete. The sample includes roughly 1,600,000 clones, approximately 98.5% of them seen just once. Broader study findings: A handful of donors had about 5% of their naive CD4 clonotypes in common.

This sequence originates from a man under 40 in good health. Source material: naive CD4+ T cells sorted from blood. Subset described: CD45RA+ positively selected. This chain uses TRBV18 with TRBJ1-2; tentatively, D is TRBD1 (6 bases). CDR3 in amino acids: CASSSITNTGSYGYTF. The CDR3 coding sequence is TGTGCCAGCTCATCAATTACCAACACAGGGTCCTATGGCTACACCTTC. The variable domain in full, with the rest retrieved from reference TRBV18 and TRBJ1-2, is NAGVMQNPRHLVRRRGQEARLRCSPMKGHSHVYWYRQLPEEGLKFMVYLQKENIIDESGMPKERFSAEFPKEGPSILRIQQVVRGDSAAYFCASSSITNTGSYGYTFGSGTRLTVV.